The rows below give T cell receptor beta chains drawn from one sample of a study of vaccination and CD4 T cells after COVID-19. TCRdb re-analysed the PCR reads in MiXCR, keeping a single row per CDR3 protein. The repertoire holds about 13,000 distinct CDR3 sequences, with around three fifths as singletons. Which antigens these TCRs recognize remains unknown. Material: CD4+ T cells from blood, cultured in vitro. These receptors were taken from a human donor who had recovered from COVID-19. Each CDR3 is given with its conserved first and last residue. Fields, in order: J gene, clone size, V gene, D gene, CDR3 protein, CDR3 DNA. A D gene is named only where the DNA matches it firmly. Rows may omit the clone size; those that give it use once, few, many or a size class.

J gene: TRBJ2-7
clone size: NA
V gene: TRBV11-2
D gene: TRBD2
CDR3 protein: CASSSMRKRERTYEQYF
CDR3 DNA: TGTGCCAGCAGCTCCATGAGAAAGCGGGAGCGTACCTACGAGCAGTACTTC

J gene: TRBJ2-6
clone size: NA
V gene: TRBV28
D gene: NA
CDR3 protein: CASSPPIGFGANVLTF
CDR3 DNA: TGTGCCAGCAGTCCCCCTATCGGCTTCGGGGCCAACGTCCTGACTTTC

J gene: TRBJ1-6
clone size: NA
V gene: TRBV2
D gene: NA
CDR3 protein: CASSRQLYNSPLHF
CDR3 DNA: TGTGCCAGCAGTAGACAGCTGTATAATTCACCCCTCCACTTT

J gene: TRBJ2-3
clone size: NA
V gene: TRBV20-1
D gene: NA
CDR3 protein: CSARAQQGADTQYF
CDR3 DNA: TGCAGTGCTAGGGCGCAGCAGGGAGCAGATACGCAGTATTTT

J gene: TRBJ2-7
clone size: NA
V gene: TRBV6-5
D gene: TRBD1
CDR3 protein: CASSYSGQGYEQYF
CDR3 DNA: TGTGCCAGCAGTTACTCGGGACAGGGGTACGAGCAGTACTTC

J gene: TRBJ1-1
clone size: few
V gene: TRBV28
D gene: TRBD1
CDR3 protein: CASSLPDRGTTFF
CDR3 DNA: TGTGCCAGCAGTTTACCCGACAGGGGGACAACTTTCTTT

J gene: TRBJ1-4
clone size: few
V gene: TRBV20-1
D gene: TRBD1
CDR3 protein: CSANDREEKLFF
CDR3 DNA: TGCAGTGCTAACGACAGGGAAGAAAAACTGTTTTTT

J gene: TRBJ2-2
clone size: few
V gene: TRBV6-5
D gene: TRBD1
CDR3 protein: CASSPSRGPGELFF
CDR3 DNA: TGTGCCAGCAGTCCCTCGAGGGGGCCCGGGGAGCTGTTTTTT

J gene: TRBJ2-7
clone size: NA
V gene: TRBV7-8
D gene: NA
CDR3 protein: CASSTLPSAGPPFF
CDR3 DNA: TGTGCCAGCAGCACTCTTCCGTCGGCAGGGCCCCCTTTCTTC

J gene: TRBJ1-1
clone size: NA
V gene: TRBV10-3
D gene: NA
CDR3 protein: CAISVLGGLNTEAFF
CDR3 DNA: TGTGCCATCAGTGTTCTTGGAGGCCTGAACACTGAAGCTTTCTTT

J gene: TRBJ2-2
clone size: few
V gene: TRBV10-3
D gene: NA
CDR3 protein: CAISVGTGNTGELFF
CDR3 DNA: TGTGCCATCAGTGTTGGGACGGGAAACACCGGGGAGCTGTTTTTT

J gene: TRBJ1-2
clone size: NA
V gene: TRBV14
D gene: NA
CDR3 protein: CASSQAQAGPYGYTF
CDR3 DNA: TGTGCCAGCAGCCAAGCGCAGGCCGGCCCCTATGGCTACACCTTC

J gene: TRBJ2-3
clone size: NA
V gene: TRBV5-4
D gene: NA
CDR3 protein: CASRGGGTGGADTQYF
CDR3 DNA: TGTGCCAGCAGGGGGGGAGGGACAGGAGGGGCAGATACGCAGTATTTT

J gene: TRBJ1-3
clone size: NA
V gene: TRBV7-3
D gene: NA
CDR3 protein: CASGRGSGNTIYF
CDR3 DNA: TGTGCCAGCGGGCGGGGGTCTGGAAACACCATATATTTT

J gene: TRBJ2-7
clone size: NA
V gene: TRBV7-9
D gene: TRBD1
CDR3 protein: CASSSWDRVGEQYF
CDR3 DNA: TGTGCCAGCAGTTCCTGGGACAGGGTGGGCGAGCAGTACTTC

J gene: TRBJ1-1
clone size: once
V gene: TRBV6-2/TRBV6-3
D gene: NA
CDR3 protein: CASIPDRYTEAFF
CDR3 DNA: TGTGCCAGCATCCCCGACAGGTACACTGAAGCTTTCTTT

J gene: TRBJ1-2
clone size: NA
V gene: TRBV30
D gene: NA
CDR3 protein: CAWSPGAYGYTF
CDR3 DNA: TGTGCCTGGAGTCCCGGGGCCTATGGCTACACCTTC

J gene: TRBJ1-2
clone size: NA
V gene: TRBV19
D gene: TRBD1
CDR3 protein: CASSPGQGGGYTF
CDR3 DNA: TGTGCCAGTAGTCCCGGACAGGGCGGGGGCTACACCTTC

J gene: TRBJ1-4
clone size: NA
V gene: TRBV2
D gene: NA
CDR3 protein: CATRAGRINEKLFF
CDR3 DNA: TGTGCCACACGGGCCGGGCGGATAAATGAAAAACTGTTTTTT

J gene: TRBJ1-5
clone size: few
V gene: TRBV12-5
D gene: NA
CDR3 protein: CASGSRGGGNQPQHF
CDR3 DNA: TGTGCTAGTGGTTCCCGAGGTGGGGGGAATCAGCCCCAGCATTTT

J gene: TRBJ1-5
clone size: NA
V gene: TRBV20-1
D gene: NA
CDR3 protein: CSASWTGTEPQHF
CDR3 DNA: TGCAGTGCTAGTTGGACGGGGACTGAGCCCCAGCATTTT

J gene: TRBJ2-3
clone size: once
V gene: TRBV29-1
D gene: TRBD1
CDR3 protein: CSVPGDRGFVDTQYF
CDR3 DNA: TGCAGCGTCCCTGGAGACAGGGGGTTTGTGGATACGCAGTATTTT

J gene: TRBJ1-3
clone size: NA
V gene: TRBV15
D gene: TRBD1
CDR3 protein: CATSRDMTGTGNTIYF
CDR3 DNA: TGTGCCACCAGCAGAGATATGACAGGGACCGGAAACACCATATATTTT

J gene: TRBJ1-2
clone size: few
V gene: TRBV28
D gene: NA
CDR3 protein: CASSEQGGGYTF
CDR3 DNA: TGTGCCAGCAGTGAACAGGGAGGAGGCTACACCTTC

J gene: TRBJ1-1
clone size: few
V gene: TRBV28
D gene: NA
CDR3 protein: CASSFRGLNTEAFF
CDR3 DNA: TGTGCCAGCAGTTTCCGGGGTCTGAACACTGAAGCTTTCTTT